These 20 T cell receptor beta chains share one sample of origin, sequenced in a study of blood T cell repertoires in COVID-19. Sequencing used immunoSEQ multiplex PCR; TCRdb keeps in-frame clones, though not all of them. Here the sample spans some 70,000 clones, approximately 86% being singletons. Sequencing was done on a sample of peripheral blood. The receptors derive from a woman aged 55-69 years with acute or convalescent COVID-19.

The chain carries TRBV5-6 and TRBJ1-2; no reliable D call. V dropped 1 base and J dropped 8 bases, with 9 bases sitting between them. Germline V gives CDR1 SGHDT, CDR2 YYEEEE. CDR3 length equals 12 residues. The CDR3 sequence is CASSLNQIGYTF. CDR3 DNA: TGTGCCAGCAGCTTGAACCAGATCGGCTACACCTTC. Full variable domain (remainder filled in from reference TRBV5-6 and TRBJ1-2): DAGVTQSPTHLIKTRGQQVTLRCSPKSGHDTVSWYQQALGQGPQFIFQYYEEEERQRGNFPDRFSGHQFPNYSSELNVNALLLGDSALYLCASSLNQIGYTFGSGTRLTVV.

The table lists this clone with a count of one. DNA of the CDR3: TGCAGCGTTGAGGGACAGGGGACCCACTATGGCTACACCTTC. It specifies CSVEGQGTHYGYTF. The chain joins TRBV29-1 to TRBJ1-2; the match to TRBD1 covers 10 bases. The trim removed 3 bases at V and 3 bases at J, leaving 4 bases unmatched. This CDR3 is built from 14 residues. Germline V gene sequence: CDR1 SQVTM, CDR2 ANQGSEA.

This chain joins TRBV18 and TRBJ1-4; D call uncertain. This CDR3 comprises 14 residues. V lost 4 bases to trimming and J lost 2 bases, with 8 bases between them. CDR1 is KGHSH and CDR2 is LQKENI in the germline V gene. CDR3 loop: CASSLRDTNEKLFF. CDR3 coding DNA: TGTGCCAGCTCACTCCGGGATACTAATGAAAAACTGTTTTTT.

This clone was seen only a few times. The genes are TRBV19 and TRBJ2-7; 8 bases are shared with TRBD2. The CDR3 length is 15 residues. The V segment lost 2 bases and the J segment 4 bases; nucleotides outside the gene matches: 7. Germline V gene lookup returns CDR1 LNHDA and CDR2 SQIVND (reference sequence). The CDR3: CASSILTSGGYEQYF. In DNA form, the CDR3 reads TGTGCCAGTAGTATACTCACTAGCGGAGGGTACGAGCAGTACTTC.

V usage is TRBV25-1 and J usage is TRBJ2-5, with no clear D. The CDR3 covers 14 residues. V was trimmed by 5 bases and J by 4 bases, leaving 14 bases between them. Germline CDR1 and CDR2: MGHDK and SYGVNS. The CDR3 coding sequence is TGTGCCAGCAGTTTGAAGTCGCGCGGAGAGACCCAGTACTTC. It yields the protein CASSLKSRGETQYF.

This clone was observed a single time. The chain links TRBV20-1 to TRBJ2-7; maybe TRBD2 (7 bases). The CDR3 runs 13 residues. Trimming took off 3 bases at V and 3 bases at J, with 12 bases between the two ends. Germline values: CDR1 DFQATT, CDR2 SNEGSKA (reference sequence). The CDR3 sequence: CSASRGRGYEQYF. CDR3 DNA: TGCAGTGCTAGTAGGGGGAGGGGCTACGAGCAGTACTTC.

V and J are TRBV5-1 and TRBJ2-2, with D unresolved. With 5 bases removed from V and 1 base from J, the gap between germline ends came to 9 bases. The CDR3 runs 14 residues. Germline lookup yields CDR1 SGHRS and CDR2 YFSETQ. Here the CDR3 reads CASRDPGNTGELFF. DNA for the CDR3: TGCGCCAGCAGGGATCCAGGGAACACCGGGGAGCTGTTTTTT.

This chain uses TRBV6-6 with TRBJ1-3; no clear D gene. The CDR3 contains 14 residues. Germline V lookup: CDR1 MNHNY, CDR2 SVGAGI (reference sequence). V shed 4 bases and J shed 3 bases, with 10 bases lying between them. CDR3 protein: CASSSPGYGNTIYF. Written as DNA, the CDR3 is TGTGCCAGCAGTTCCCCGGGGTATGGAAACACCATATATTTT.

The chain's CDR3 is CASSLRGRPISTDTQYF. For the CDR3, the DNA is TGTGCCAGCAGCTTAAGAGGAAGGCCGATAAGCACAGATACGCAGTATTTT. The rearrangement joins TRBV7-2 to TRBJ2-3, with D uncertain. V lost 2 bases, J lost 0 bases, and 15 bases lay in between. Germline CDR1 is SGHTA and CDR2 is FQGNSA. This CDR3 region has 17 residues.

The J gene is TRBJ2-1, the V gene TRBV30; D not resolved. The CDR3 has 15 amino acids. V lost 3 bases, J lost 0 bases, and 12 bases lay in between. Germline V gene data show CDR1 as GTSNPN and CDR2 as SVGIG (reference sequence). The DNA for the CDR3 is TGTGCCTGGAGAAAGAGAGCGACCTCCTACAATGAGCAGTTCTTC. Translated: CAWRKRATSYNEQFF.

The chain recombines TRBV7-2 with TRBJ1-3; D remains ambiguous. CDR3 length: 13 residues. Trimming left V 1 base short and J 4 bases short, with 5 bases between. The germline CDR1 and CDR2 sequences are SGHTA and FQGNSA. CDR3 sequence: CASSLGSGNTIYF. The CDR3 DNA is TGTGCCAGCAGCTTAGGTTCAGGAAACACCATATATTTT. Drawing the rest from reference TRBV7-2 and TRBJ1-3, the complete variable domain is GAGVSQSPSNKVTEKGKDVELRCDPISGHTALYWYRQSLGQGLEFLIYFQGNSAPDKSGLPSDRFSAERTGGSVSTLTIQRTQQEDSAVYLCASSLGSGNTIYFGEGSWLTVV.

The chain employs TRBV18 and TRBJ2-3; D is perhaps TRBD2 (6 bases). V was cut by 2 bases and J by 8 bases, with 14 bases left in between. The CDR3 covers 14 residues. Germline values: CDR1 KGHSH, CDR2 LQKENI. The CDR3 bases are TGTGCCAGCTCACCATCACTAGCAGAACGTACGCAGTATTTT. Protein: CASSPSLAERTQYF.

This clone has a single count. The chain is built from TRBV5-1 and TRBJ1-2, with 9 positions matching TRBD1. CDR3 length equals 15 residues. V shed 2 bases, J shed 5 bases, and the junction held 7 bases outside the gene matches. From germline, CDR1 is SGHRS and CDR2 YFSETQ. The CDR3 spells CASSLSTGTGYGYTF. The CDR3 region has the DNA TGCGCCAGCAGCTTATCAACCGGGACAGGGTATGGCTACACCTTC.

The chain combines TRBV29-1 with TRBJ2-1; no clear D. The CDR3 has 12 amino acids. Germline CDR1 is SQVTM and CDR2 is ANQGSEA. Trimming pared 6 bases from V and 6 bases from J, leaving 12 bases between. CDR3 DNA: TGCAGCGTCCGGCAGCGCGCCAATGAGCAGTTCTTC. Amino acids: CSVRQRANEQFF.

The chain recombines TRBV5-1 with TRBJ2-3; D unresolved. Germline CDR1 and CDR2: SGHRS and YFSETQ. The CDR3 runs 13 residues. The germline V and J ends were trimmed by 0 bases and 5 bases, with 7 bases remaining between them. The CDR3 DNA reads as TGCGCCAGCAGCTTGGATAGAGTAGATACGCAGTATTTT. Amino acid sequence: CASSLDRVDTQYF.

The chain employs TRBV23-1 and TRBJ1-1; TRBD1 agrees at 7 bases. TRBV23-1 is an ORF, and what it does is uncertain. With V trimmed by 0 bases and J by 0 bases, 4 bases remained unmatched. The CDR3 length is 16 residues. In DNA form, the CDR3 reads TGCGCCAGCAGTCAATCGGGACAGCACATGAACACTGAAGCTTTCTTT. It codes for CASSQSGQHMNTEAFF.

The rearrangement joins TRBV18 to TRBJ2-2; no definite D call. The germline V and J ends were trimmed by 8 bases and 0 bases, with 7 bases remaining between them. CDR1 and CDR2 from the germline V gene are KGHSH and LQKENI. The CDR3 has 13 amino acids. In DNA, the CDR3 is TGTGCCAGCGAGGCAACGAACACCGGGGAGCTGTTTTTT. Translating it yields CASEATNTGELFF.

The rearrangement joins TRBV19 to TRBJ1-1; D gene uncertain. Trimming cost V 3 bases and J 1 base, with 6 bases left between them. Germline values: CDR1 LNHDA, CDR2 SQIVND (reference sequence). The CDR3 runs 13 residues. The CDR3 protein is CASSIKKNTEAFF. The CDR3 DNA reads as TGTGCCAGTAGTATTAAAAAGAACACTGAAGCTTTCTTT.

V gene TRBV6-6 combines with J gene TRBJ2-1; 8 bases align to TRBD2. V lost 6 bases to trimming and J lost 9 bases; unmatched junction nucleotides: 13. This CDR3 region has 15 residues. Germline V gene data show CDR1 as MNHNY and CDR2 as SVGAGI (reference sequence). CDR3 in amino acids: CASSRRSGSVSEQFF. For the CDR3, the DNA is TGTGCCAGCAGCCGCCGAAGCGGGAGTGTAAGTGAGCAGTTCTTC.

The chain combines TRBV28 with TRBJ2-3; D uncertain. The CDR3 is 17 residues long. Trimming took 4 bases from V and 4 from J, leaving 21 bases between them. Germline values: CDR1 MDHEN, CDR2 SYDVKM. CDR3 DNA: TGTGCCAGCAGTTCCGATTCCCCCCACACCTTATCAGATACGCAGTATTTT. Its translation is CASSSDSPHTLSDTQYF.